What follows are 30 T cell receptor beta chains derived from one specimen sequenced in a study of T cell repertoires in cytomegalovirus infection. The antigens of these receptors remain unknown. Using its own MiXCR run on the reads, TCRdb lists one record per CDR3 protein. The sample holds approximately 770,000 distinct CDR3 sequences; 25% to 35% are singletons and the top ten take about 12%. The sequences come from cultured CD8+ T cells from PBMCs, collected from culture after CMV antigen stimulation. Receptors originate from a human donor in good health (CMV status not recorded). Some clones in this sample may be carry-over from other donors' samples.

The chain couples TRBV2 to TRBJ1-5, with D hard to call. The CDR3 is made up of 16 amino acids. Deletions cut 3 bases from V and 6 bases from J, with 18 bases between. Germline lookup yields CDR1 SNHLY and CDR2 FYNNEI. The CDR3 DNA follows: TGTGCCAGCAGTGAGATGACGTACGACTCAGGTCAGCCCCAGCATTTT. This encodes CASSEMTYDSGQPQHF.

This clonotype has only a few counts. The gene calls are TRBV28 and TRBJ1-5; D remains ambiguous. The CDR3 sequence is 15 residues long. V dropped 5 bases and J dropped 0 bases, with 11 bases sitting between them. Germline V gives CDR1 MDHEN, CDR2 SYDVKM. The CDR3 region is CASSAYPNSNQPQHF. The CDR3 DNA reads TGTGCCAGCAGTGCTTATCCAAATAGCAATCAGCCCCAGCATTTT.

J is TRBJ2-7 and V is TRBV6-1; 10 bases match TRBD1. The CDR3 loop spans 17 amino acids. The V and J ends lost 2 bases and 3 bases, in that order; junction bases with no gene match: 10. CDR1 and CDR2 from the germline V gene are MNHNS and SASEGT. DNA for the CDR3: TGTGCCAGCAGTGAACCAGAGTGGGACAGGGGCAGCTACGAGCAGTACTTC. Its protein product is CASSEPEWDRGSYEQYF.

In its sample, this clonotype was seen many times. This chain joins TRBV28 and TRBJ2-5, with 7 bases fitting TRBD2. V lost 2 bases and J lost 5; bases outside the gene matches: 11. The CDR3 runs to 16 residues. Per germline, CDR1 MDHEN and CDR2 SYDVKM. The CDR3 sequence: CASSLEVGGWRETQYF. The CDR3 coding sequence is TGTGCCAGCAGTTTAGAGGTCGGGGGGTGGAGGGAGACCCAGTACTTC.

The table lists this clonotype with a few counts. The V and J genes are TRBV12-3 or TRBV12-4 and TRBJ2-7; D remains ambiguous. The CDR3 consists of 14 residues. The V and J ends lost 7 bases and 2 bases respectively, with 15 bases between them. The CDR3 coding sequence is TGTGCCAGCACCTCCGGGCTTGGGGCCTACGAGCAGTACTTC. Protein: CASTSGLGAYEQYF.

The V and J genes are TRBV11-2 and TRBJ2-7; 16 nucleotides match TRBD2. The CDR3 length is 16 residues. V lost 2 bases, J lost 5 bases, and 3 bases stayed unmatched. From germline, CDR1 is SGHAT and CDR2 FQNNGV. For the CDR3, the DNA is TGTGCCAGCAGCTTACCGGGACTAGCGGGGGGGAACGAGCAGTACGTC. This sequence encodes CASSLPGLAGGNEQYV.

In regard to this clonotype: At one of its ends the junction is not consistent with the germline gene, which may arise from a read error. This rearrangement joins TRBV20-1 to TRBJ1-2; D is ambiguous. CDR1 and CDR2 from the germline V gene are DFQATT and SNEGSKA (reference sequence). The CDR3 runs to 17 residues. The CDR3, as DNA: TGCAGTGCTAGAGATCGAAACCCCCTGGCAGTCTTCTATCGCTACACCTTC. It translates to CSARDRNPLAVFYRYTF.

Details on this clonotype: One end of the junction does not line up with germline, which may come from a read error. The rearrangement links TRBV7-9 to TRBJ1-2; 8 nucleotides line up with TRBD1. There are 13 residues in the CDR3. Germline assignment: CDR1 SEHNR and CDR2 FQNEAQ (reference sequence). DNA of the CDR3: TGTGCCAGCAGCTATCTGACAGGGGATTTTCTGGCCTTC. This translates into CASSYLTGDFLAF.

The chain couples TRBV12-3 or TRBV12-4 to TRBJ1-5; D remains ambiguous. V was clipped by 7 bases and J by 1 base, with 11 bases between them. This CDR3 has 14 amino acids. CDR3 nucleotide sequence: TGTGCCAGCAACGGGCAGGCAAGCAATCAGCCCCAGCATTTT. Translation gives CASNGQASNQPQHF.

The rearrangement uses TRBV27 and TRBJ2-1; D uncertain. Germline V CDR1 and CDR2: MNHEY, SMNVEV (reference sequence). With 9 bases removed from V and 3 bases from J, the gap between germline ends came to 6 bases. CDR3 length equals 11 residues. The CDR3 sequence: CASLGYNEQFF. The DNA of the CDR3 is TGTGCCAGTTTAGGCTACAATGAGCAGTTCTTC.

The V and J genes are TRBV19 and TRBJ1-1; TRBD1 is a possible D gene (5 bases). Between the trimmed V and J ends, which lost 4 bases and 1 base, there was a span of 19 bases. CDR1 and CDR2 from the germline V gene are LNHDA and SQIVND (reference sequence). The CDR3 runs to 17 residues. The CDR3 sequence is CASSTVGGHDTNTEAFF. CDR3 nucleotide sequence: TGTGCCAGTAGTACCGTCGGGGGTCACGACACGAACACTGAAGCTTTCTTT.

This clonotype was observed many times. The gene calls are TRBV7-2 and TRBJ2-1; no firm D call. The CDR3 has 10 residues. The V end lost 8 bases, the J end lost 14 bases, and 13 bases lay between the germline ends. CDR1 is SGHTA, CDR2 FQGNSA, per germline. As DNA, the CDR3 is TGTGCCAGCGGACGGCCTGTCGAGTTCTTC. Translating it yields CASGRPVEFF.

This clonotype came up many times. This sequence joins TRBV11-2 and TRBJ1-2; D unclear. CDR1 is SGHAT and CDR2 is FQNNGV in the germline V gene. This CDR3 has 15 amino acids. V lost 1 base and J lost 4, with 13 bases in between. The CDR3 protein is CASSLGATASYGYTF. The CDR3 coding sequence is TGTGCCAGCAGCTTAGGTGCGACGGCCAGCTATGGCTACACCTTC. The variable domain in full, with the rest retrieved from reference TRBV11-2 and TRBJ1-2, is EAGVAQSPRYKIIEKRQSVAFWCNPISGHATLYWYQQILGQGPKLLIQFQNNGVVDDSQLPKDRFSAERLKGVDSTLKIQPAKLEDSAVYLCASSLGATASYGYTFGSGTRLTVV.

The CDR3 loop reads CASSYSRQIYGYTF. The CDR3 bases are TGTGCCAGCAGTTACTCGCGACAGATCTATGGCTACACCTTC. This chain connects TRBV6-2 or TRBV6-3 to TRBJ1-2; maybe TRBD1 (5 bases). Germline loops: CDR1 MNHEY, CDR2 SVGEGT. The CDR3 extends over 14 amino acids. The V end lost 0 bases, the J end lost 4 bases, and 9 bases lay between the germline ends.

This clonotype was counted between two and nine times. CDR3: CASSLSVLGEQYV. CDR3 nucleotide sequence: TGTGCCAGCAGTTTATCCGTCTTGGGGGAGCAGTACGTC. This rearrangement joins TRBV27 to TRBJ2-7; D remains ambiguous. The CDR3 has 13 residues. Between the trimmed V and J ends, which lost 0 bases and 7 bases, there was a span of 10 bases. The germline V gene encodes CDR1 MNHEY and CDR2 SMNVEV (reference sequence).

The chain is built from TRBV6-2 or TRBV6-3 and TRBJ2-1; D not certain. Trimming cost V 5 bases and J 1 base, with 12 bases left between them. The CDR3 loop spans 15 amino acids. CDR1 MNHEY and CDR2 SVGEGT come from the germline V gene. The CDR3 DNA is TGTGCCAGCAGTCTGCTACCCCTTTCCTACAATGAGCAGTTCTTC. This gives the protein CASSLLPLSYNEQFF.

The chain couples TRBV12-3 or TRBV12-4 to TRBJ2-7, with D possibly matching TRBD1 (6 bases). V gave up 4 bases and J gave up 5 bases, with 12 bases separating them. The CDR3 consists of 13 residues. CDR3 amino acids: CASSYTGFDEQYF. CDR3 coding DNA: TGTGCCAGCAGTTATACAGGGTTCGACGAGCAGTACTTC.

The rearrangement uses TRBV5-6 and TRBJ1-2; D not certain. V shed 1 base and J shed 8 bases, with 9 bases lying between them. Germline loops: CDR1 SGHDT, CDR2 YYEEEE. This CDR3 is 12 amino acids long. The CDR3 reads CASSLTAGGYTF. The CDR3 DNA sequence: TGTGCCAGCAGCTTGACAGCGGGAGGCTACACCTTC.

The CDR3 region is CASSYLQLWGTGSYEQYF. The CDR3 DNA follows: TGTGCCAGCAGTTACCTACAGCTGTGGGGGACCGGATCCTACGAGCAGTACTTC. This chain joins TRBV6-8 and TRBJ2-7; D is tentatively TRBD1 or TRBD2 (5 bases each). Trimming took off 2 bases at V and 1 base at J, with 21 bases between the two ends. The CDR3 loop spans 18 amino acids. Germline CDR1 reads MNHGY; CDR2 reads SAAAGT.

This clonotype has more than one count but fewer than ten. The V and J genes are TRBV6-6 and TRBJ1-2, with D unclear. V was shortened by 4 bases and J by 6 bases, with 18 bases between the two germline ends. This CDR3 contains 15 residues. Germline CDR1 and CDR2: MNHNY and SVGAGI (reference sequence). The CDR3 loop is CASSSLPPAPHGYTF. CDR3 nucleotide sequence: TGTGCCAGCAGTTCCCTCCCCCCGGCACCACATGGCTACACCTTC.

This clonotype was recorded a few times. For the CDR3, the DNA is TGTGCCAGCAGTGAGGAAGTTAGGGCAGGGAAATACAATGAGCAGTTCTTC. Translating it yields CASSEEVRAGKYNEQFF. The chain couples TRBV2 to TRBJ2-1, with D possibly matching TRBD1 (5 bases). Trimming removed 3 bases from V and 4 bases from J, with 19 bases in between. This CDR3 comprises 17 residues. CDR1 is SNHLY and CDR2 is FYNNEI in the germline V gene.

On this clonotype: One junction end does not reproduce the germline sequence, and a read error may be involved. The CDR3 is CARSQALAGLSTDTQYF. The CDR3 coding sequence is TGCGCCAGGAGCCAAGCACTAGCGGGACTTAGCACAGATACGCAGTATTTT. The chain combines TRBV4-3 with TRBJ2-3; TRBD2 matches 10 bases. Germline loops: CDR1 LGHNA, CDR2 YSLEER. This CDR3 has 17 amino acids.

This clonotype was observed a few times. The chain couples TRBV10-3 to TRBJ2-7, with 9 bases identical to TRBD1. V dropped 6 bases and J dropped 0; count of bases not matched to a gene: 18. The V gene's germline CDR1 is ENHRY and CDR2 SYGVKD. The CDR3 has 19 residues. The DNA for the CDR3 is TGTGCCATCAGATATTACCGGGACAGGGCCGAAAGGGGCTCCTACGAGCAGTACTTC. Translating gives CAIRYYRDRAERGSYEQYF.

This clonotype was counted a few times. The rearrangement uses TRBV29-1 and TRBJ1-1, with D possibly matching TRBD1 (5 bases). This CDR3 has 13 residues. The V end lost 1 base, the J end lost 0 bases, and 6 bases lay between the germline ends. Germline V lookup: CDR1 SQVTM, CDR2 ANQGSEA. CDR3 in amino acids: CSVEGGLNTEAFF. The CDR3 DNA reads TGCAGCGTTGAAGGGGGGTTGAACACTGAAGCTTTCTTT.

There are many counts of this clonotype. This sequence joins TRBV5-1 and TRBJ1-1; TRBD1 matches 7 bases. CDR3 length equals 14 residues. After removal of 6 bases from V and 6 bases from J, the junction contained 11 bases not matched to a gene. CDR1 and CDR2 from the germline V gene are SGHRS and YFSETQ. CDR3 amino acids: CASTTTGAGAEAFF. The DNA for the CDR3 is TGCGCCAGCACGACTACAGGGGCAGGAGCTGAAGCTTTCTTT.

This clonotype was found many times. The chain combines TRBV9 with TRBJ1-1; D ambiguous. Trimming took 4 bases from V and 5 from J, leaving 3 bases between them. The CDR3 covers 10 residues. Looked up from germline, CDR1 is SGDLS and CDR2 is YYNGEE. The DNA of the CDR3 is TGTGCCAGCAGCCCAACTGAAGCTTTCTTT. It yields the protein CASSPTEAFF.

This clonotype has just a few counts. This chain links TRBV7-9 with TRBJ2-3, with D maybe TRBD2 (6 bases). This CDR3 is 17 amino acids long. With 2 bases removed from V and 0 bases from J, the gap between germline ends came to 15 bases. The V gene's germline CDR1 is SEHNR and CDR2 FQNEAQ (reference sequence). The DNA for the CDR3 is TGTGCCAGCAGCTTACGACCGGGACTTGGAAGCACAGATACGCAGTATTTT. Translating it yields CASSLRPGLGSTDTQYF.

This clonotype occurred a few times. The chain joins TRBV11-2 to TRBJ2-1; TRBD2 aligns across 7 bases. Germline assignment: CDR1 SGHAT and CDR2 FQNNGV. The junction had 7 bases not matched to a gene; V was cut back by 7 bases and J by 4 bases. The CDR3 covers 14 residues. The CDR3 is CASNERGPYNEQFF. The CDR3 DNA follows: TGTGCCAGCAACGAGCGGGGTCCTTACAATGAGCAGTTCTTC.

There are many counts of this clonotype. The rearrangement links TRBV12-3 or TRBV12-4 to TRBJ1-2, with D possibly TRBD1 on 6 matching bases. V was shortened by 5 bases and J by 9 bases, with 19 bases between the two germline ends. This CDR3 is built from 14 residues. The CDR3 DNA follows: TGTGCCAGCAGTCGGACAGCCTCTAATGGGCGCTACACCTTC. This sequence encodes CASSRTASNGRYTF.

This clonotype was seen a few times. This chain uses TRBV6-1 with TRBJ1-2; 7 nucleotides match TRBD1. CDR3 length: 16 residues. Germline trimming cut 4 bases from V and 1 base from J; bases unmatched to any gene: 9. Germline loops: CDR1 MNHNS, CDR2 SASEGT. CDR3 sequence reads: CASSAKPTGNNYGYTF. Written as DNA, the CDR3 is TGTGCCAGCAGTGCTAAGCCGACAGGGAATAACTATGGCTACACCTTC.